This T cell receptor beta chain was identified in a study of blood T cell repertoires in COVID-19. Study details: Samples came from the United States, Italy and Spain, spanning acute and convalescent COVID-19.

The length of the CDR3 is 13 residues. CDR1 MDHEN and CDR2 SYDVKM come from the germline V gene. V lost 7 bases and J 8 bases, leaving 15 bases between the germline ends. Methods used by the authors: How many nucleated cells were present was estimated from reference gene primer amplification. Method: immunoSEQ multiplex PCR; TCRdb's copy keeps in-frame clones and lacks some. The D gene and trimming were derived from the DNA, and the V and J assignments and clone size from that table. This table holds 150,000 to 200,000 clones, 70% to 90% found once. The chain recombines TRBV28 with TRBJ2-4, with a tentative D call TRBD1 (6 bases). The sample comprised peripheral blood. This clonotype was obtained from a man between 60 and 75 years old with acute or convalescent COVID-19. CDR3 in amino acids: CASNARGEDIQYF. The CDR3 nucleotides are TGTGCCAGCAATGCCAGGGGTGAAGACATTCAGTACTTC.